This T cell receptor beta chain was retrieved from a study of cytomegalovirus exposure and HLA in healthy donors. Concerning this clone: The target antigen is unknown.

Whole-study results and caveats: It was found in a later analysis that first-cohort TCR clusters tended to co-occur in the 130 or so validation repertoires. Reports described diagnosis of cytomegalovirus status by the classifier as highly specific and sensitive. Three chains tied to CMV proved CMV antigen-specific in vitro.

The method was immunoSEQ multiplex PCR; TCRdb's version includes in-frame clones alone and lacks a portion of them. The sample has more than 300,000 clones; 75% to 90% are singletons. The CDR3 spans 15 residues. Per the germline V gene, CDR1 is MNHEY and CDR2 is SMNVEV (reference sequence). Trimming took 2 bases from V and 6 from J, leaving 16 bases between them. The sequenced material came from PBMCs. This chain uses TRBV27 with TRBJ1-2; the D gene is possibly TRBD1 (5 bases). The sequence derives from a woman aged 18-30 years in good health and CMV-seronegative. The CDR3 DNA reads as TGTGCCAGCAGTTTAAATCCCCCAGGGTCGCATGGCTACACCTTC. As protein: CASSLNPPGSHGYTF.